In this sample, the clone carrying this TCR beta chain turned up many times. Its antigen is currently unknown. The data are from a study of T-cell reconstitution after alpha-beta-depleted transplantation in children. Points from the study as a whole: Reportedly, only several hundred clones from non-depleted graft cells drove alpha-beta T-cell counts at about two months.

The germline CDR1 and CDR2 sequences are SGDLS and YYNGEE. This CDR3 contains 15 residues. The V and J ends lost 4 bases and 6 bases, in that order; junction bases with no gene match: 7. Using unique molecular identifiers, the investigators prepared the TCRbeta library. TCRdb reprocessed the PCR reads with MiXCR, giving one entry per CDR3 protein. The sample has 300,000 to 350,000 distinct CDR3 sequences; 23% are singletons. The chain is built from TRBV9 and TRBJ2-3; 11 bases are a match to TRBD2. The sequenced sample was PBMCs, mostly from graft donor cells, obtained 180 days after TCRalphabeta/CD19-depleted stem cell transplant. The clonotype comes from a male patient between 5 and 17 years old who had a stem cell transplant for acute lymphoblastic leukemia, so the T cells may come from the graft donor. CDR3: CASSPTSGRTDTQYF. CDR3 coding DNA: TGTGCCAGCAGCCCCACTAGCGGGAGAACGGATACGCAGTATTTT.